The clone carrying this T cell receptor (beta chain) was detected many times. This entry belongs to a study of T cells in Graves' hyperthyroidism and ophthalmopathy. CDR3 length: 20 residues. Per the germline V gene, CDR1 is MDHEN and CDR2 is SYDVKM. V dropped 6 bases and J dropped 1; count of bases not matched to a gene: 17. Regions amplified from RNA transcripts were the TCR beta CDR3 regions. HTBI primers were the set used in a first-round RT-PCR of the TCR CDR3. Via MiXCR, TCRdb re-called the multiplex PCR reads, giving one row per CDR3 protein. The sample lists about 740,000 distinct CDR3 sequences, approximately 15% occurring once.

This chain joins TRBV28 and TRBJ2-4; 11 bases fit TRBD1. The sequence came from a woman aged 18-30 years with Graves' hyperthyroidism. Sequencing was carried out using blood. CDR3 region: CASRPPLGQGARTAKNIQYF. CDR3 coding DNA: TGTGCCAGCAGGCCTCCCCTCGGACAGGGGGCGAGGACGGCCAAAAACATTCAGTACTTC.